These 26 T cell receptor beta chains came from one sample sequenced in a study of T-cell memory formation after mild COVID-19. MiXCR, applied by TCRdb to the 5' RACE reads, yields one record per CDR3 protein. The sample shows roughly 310,000 distinct CDR3 sequences, approximately 15% of them seen only once. Sequencing used PBMCs or a T cell subset sorted from them (not recorded which). The receptors were sampled from a man in his late teens or twenties who had mild COVID-19 (a few samples of this study predate the infection). Cell type and time point are not known.

There are many counts of this clonotype. The J gene is TRBJ2-1, the V gene TRBV28; possible D gene TRBD2, 6 bases. In germline, CDR1 is MDHEN, CDR2 SYDVKM. V was pared by 7 bases and J by 0 bases, with 10 bases between. This CDR3 has 14 amino acids. The CDR3 DNA is TGTGCCAGCAACTGGGACTTCTCCTACAATGAGCAGTTCTTC. Encoded protein: CASNWDFSYNEQFF. The full variable domain, in which reference TRBV28 and TRBJ2-1 provide the parts outside the CDR3, is DVKVTQSSRYLVKRTGEKVFLECVQDMDHENMFWYRQDPGLGLRLIYFSYDVKMKEKGDIPEGYSVSREKKERFSLILESASTNQTSMYLCASNWDFSYNEQFFGPGTRLTVL.

The rearrangement links TRBV20-1 to TRBJ2-7; 13 bases match TRBD2. CDR1 and CDR2 (germline): DFQATT, SNEGSKA (reference sequence). This CDR3 contains 15 residues. Germline trimming cut 7 bases from V and 4 bases from J; bases unmatched to any gene: 10. The CDR3 sequence: CSVPPGLAGNYEQYF. The CDR3 nucleotides are TGCAGTGTTCCACCGGGACTAGCGGGGAATTACGAGCAGTACTTC.

The chain is built from TRBV20-1 and TRBJ1-1; tentatively, D is TRBD1 (5 bases). Germline-derived CDR1 and CDR2 are DFQATT and SNEGSKA (reference sequence). The CDR3 spans 14 residues. With 1 base removed from V and 1 base from J, the gap between germline ends came to 10 bases. DNA for the CDR3: TGCAGTGCTAGAGGTCGGGGGTGGAACACTGAAGCTTTCTTT. It codes for CSARGRGWNTEAFF.

The J gene is TRBJ2-7, the V gene TRBV6-1, with D perhaps matching TRBD1 or TRBD2 (6 bases each). The ends were cut back, 6 bases at V and 2 bases at J, with 26 bases in the middle. Per germline, CDR1 MNHNS and CDR2 SASEGT. The CDR3 is 18 amino acids. The CDR3 reads CASRYLDGGGTLPYEQYV. The CDR3 region has the DNA TGTGCCAGCAGGTACCTTGACGGAGGGGGGACCTTGCCCTACGAGCAGTACGTC.

For the CDR3, the DNA is TGTGCCAGCGACTTGGGGGACAGTCGATATAATTCACCCCTCCACTTT. This sequence encodes CASDLGDSRYNSPLHF. V is TRBV7-9 and J is TRBJ1-6; 7 bases match TRBD1. V lost 8 bases, J lost 4 bases, and 11 bases stayed unmatched. The CDR3 consists of 16 residues. Germline values: CDR1 SEHNR, CDR2 FQNEAQ (reference sequence).

The sample holds a few counts of this clonotype. This chain connects TRBV3-2 to TRBJ2-4; the D segment call TRBD1 is taken from the table without a DNA check. TRBV3-2 is a documented pseudogene. The CDR3 loop spans 15 amino acids. This CDR3 is CASSQVRDRANIQYF. CDR3 in DNA: TGTGCCAGCAGCCAAGTCCGGGACAGGGCGAACATTCAGTACTTC.

This clonotype was recorded at least ten times. The V call is TRBV7-9, the J call TRBJ1-1; 7 positions agree with TRBD1. V was pared by 4 bases and J by 3 bases, with 8 bases of the junction left unmatched. The germline V gene has CDR1 SEHNR and CDR2 FQNEAQ (reference sequence). The CDR3 totals 15 residues. CDR3 coding DNA: TGTGCCAGCAGCTCATTTGCTACAGGGGACACTGAAGCTTTCTTT. Translated: CASSSFATGDTEAFF.

V is TRBV7-9 and J is TRBJ1-2; D remains unclear. V lost 5 bases and J 3 bases, leaving 16 bases between the germline ends. This CDR3 region has 15 residues. Per germline, CDR1 SEHNR and CDR2 FQNEAQ (reference sequence). The CDR3 loop is CASSPEPALDYGYTF. In DNA form, the CDR3 reads TGTGCCAGCAGCCCCGAACCCGCTTTGGACTATGGCTACACCTTC.

This clonotype has more than one count but fewer than ten. The rearrangement joins TRBV9 to TRBJ1-3; 7 bases agree with TRBD1. CDR1 is SGDLS and CDR2 is YYNGEE in the germline V gene. This CDR3 region has 16 residues. The CDR3 here is CASSRGRTGSVNTIYF. The CDR3 DNA reads as TGTGCTTCGTCGAGGGGGAGGACAGGCTCAGTTAACACCATATATTTT.

In this sample, this clonotype turned up a few times. The chain couples TRBV4-1 to TRBJ2-7; the match to TRBD1 covers 10 bases. The ends lost 1 base at V and 3 bases at J; junction bases unmatched: 3. The CDR3 is 15 residues long. Germline V gene data show CDR1 as MGHRA and CDR2 as YSYEKL. CDR3 amino acids: CASSQGTGGSYEQYF. In nucleotides, the CDR3 is TGCGCCAGCAGCCAAGGGACAGGGGGTAGCTACGAGCAGTACTTC.

In this sample, this clonotype turned up a few times. The chain has TRBV6-5 and TRBJ2-3, with 7 bases fitting TRBD2. Germline V lookup: CDR1 MNHEY, CDR2 SVGAGI. J was trimmed by 4 bases and V by 0 bases; bases with no gene match: 4. The CDR3 sequence is 15 residues long. The CDR3 reads CASSYSSLAADTQYF. The DNA for the CDR3 is TGTGCCAGCAGTTACTCGAGCCTAGCGGCAGATACGCAGTATTTT.

This sequence joins TRBV18 and TRBJ2-1; D not resolved. Looked up from germline, CDR1 is KGHSH and CDR2 is LQKENI. The CDR3 totals 15 residues. The V and J ends lost 3 bases and 0 bases respectively, with 9 bases between them. Here the CDR3 reads CASSPLTSSYNEQFF. CDR3 nucleotide sequence: TGTGCCAGCTCACCCCTCACGAGCTCCTACAATGAGCAGTTCTTC.

In this sample, this clonotype turned up a few times. DNA of the CDR3: TGTGCCAGTAGTAGACAGGGGATAACCTACGAGCAGTACTTC. Encoded protein: CASSRQGITYEQYF. J is TRBJ2-7 and V is TRBV19, with 8 positions matching TRBD1. The V gene end was trimmed by 4 bases and the J gene end by 2 bases; junction bases not matched to a gene: 4. This CDR3 is 14 amino acids long. The germline V gene has CDR1 LNHDA and CDR2 SQIVND (reference sequence). Combining the CDR3 with reference TRBV19 and TRBJ2-7 gives the whole variable domain DGGITQSPKYLFRKEGQNVTLSCEQNLNHDAMYWYRQDPGQGLRLIYYSQIVNDFQKGDIAEGYSVSREKKESFPLTVTSAQKNPTAFYLCASSRQGITYEQYFGPGTRLTVT.

The chain recombines TRBV7-8 with TRBJ2-7; tentatively, D is TRBD2 (6 bases). Trimming took 1 base from V and 3 from J, leaving 13 bases between them. The CDR3 spans 15 residues. Germline values: CDR1 SGHVS, CDR2 FQNEAQ. CDR3 sequence: CASSLEAGPLYEQYF. The CDR3, as DNA: TGTGCCAGCAGCTTAGAGGCGGGACCGCTCTACGAGCAGTACTTC.

The chain uses TRBV20-1 and TRBJ2-2, with a weak D call TRBD1 (6 bases). Germline lookup yields CDR1 DFQATT and CDR2 SNEGSKA (reference sequence). The CDR3 consists of 13 residues. Trimming shortened V by 0 bases and J by 13 bases, and 15 bases separated the two germline ends. CDR3 in amino acids: CSAREVAQGTLFF. The CDR3 DNA is TGCAGTGCTAGAGAAGTTGCTCAGGGGACGCTGTTTTTT.

This chain links TRBV4-1 with TRBJ2-3; TRBD1 aligns across 7 bases. V dropped 6 bases and J dropped 4; count of bases not matched to a gene: 10. This CDR3 has 15 amino acids. The germline V gene has CDR1 MGHRA and CDR2 YSYEKL. The CDR3 here is CASRRQGETSDTQYF. The DNA of the CDR3 is TGCGCCAGCAGGCGACAGGGAGAGACCTCAGATACGCAGTATTTT.

This rearrangement joins TRBV28 to TRBJ2-3, with D maybe TRBD1 (6 bases). The CDR3 runs to 15 residues. Trimming cost V 3 bases and J 1 base, with 11 bases left between them. CDR1 is MDHEN and CDR2 is SYDVKM in the germline V gene. This CDR3 is CASSFGGRGTDTQYF. DNA for the CDR3: TGTGCCAGCAGTTTTGGGGGCCGCGGCACAGATACGCAGTATTTT.

The rearrangement joins TRBV11-2 to TRBJ2-5; D tentatively fits TRBD1 or TRBD2 (5 bases each). The CDR3 covers 14 residues. V gave up 6 bases and J gave up 6 bases, with 17 bases separating them. Germline V gene sequence: CDR1 SGHAT, CDR2 FQNNGV. CDR3 in amino acids: CASSPGAIAQTQYF. In nucleotides, the CDR3 is TGTGCCAGCAGTCCCGGGGCTATCGCTCAGACCCAGTACTTC.

There are many counts of this clonotype. The chain couples TRBV4-1 to TRBJ1-5, with a possible D match to TRBD1 (5 bases). V was clipped by 3 bases and J by 0 bases, with 9 bases between them. Germline V lookup: CDR1 MGHRA, CDR2 YSYEKL. The CDR3 runs 15 residues. The DNA of the CDR3 is TGCGCCAGCAGCCACAGGGCCGTTAGCAATCAGCCCCAGCATTTT. Translated: CASSHRAVSNQPQHF.

This clonotype was observed a handful of times. V usage is TRBV7-2 and J usage is TRBJ1-3; 7 nucleotides line up with TRBD1. Per the germline V gene, CDR1 is SGHTA and CDR2 is FQGNSA. Trimming removed 5 bases from V and 0 bases from J; junction bases left unmatched: 7. The CDR3 length is 16 residues. CDR3 nucleotides: TGTGCCAGCAGCGAGGGACAGACCTTCTCTGGAAACACCATATATTTT. Translation gives CASSEGQTFSGNTIYF.

To note about this clonotype: Since a much larger clone is just one base distant, this may be a read error. This sequence joins TRBV4-1 and TRBJ2-5; unclear D gene. The germline gives CDR1 MGHRA, CDR2 YSYEKL. The CDR3 runs 11 residues. CDR3 protein: CASSKEETQYF. The CDR3 DNA reads as TGCGCCAGCAGCAAAGAAGAGACCCAGTACTTC.

V and J are TRBV13 and TRBJ2-1; no clear D gene. Germline loops: CDR1 PRHDT, CDR2 FYEKMQ (reference sequence). Trimming removed 5 bases from V and 2 bases from J, with 16 bases in between. The CDR3 is made up of 16 amino acids. Here the CDR3 reads CASSPPPRTAYNEQFF. Here the CDR3 DNA reads TGTGCCAGCAGCCCACCCCCGCGTACCGCCTACAATGAGCAGTTCTTC.

This clonotype was counted between two and nine times. The V and J genes are TRBV7-3 and TRBJ2-5; D perhaps matches TRBD2 (5 bases). In germline, CDR1 is SGHTA, CDR2 FQGTGA. Trimming took off 5 bases at V and 5 bases at J, with 21 bases between the two ends. The CDR3 contains 16 residues. The CDR3 coding sequence is TGTGCCAGCAGCCCGAGCGGTCTAGACTCGCGGGAGACCCAGTACTTC. This sequence encodes CASSPSGLDSRETQYF.

This clonotype was seen a handful of times. The chain's CDR3 is CAISARTGGYQETQYF. The CDR3 DNA reads TGTGCCATCAGTGCCCGGACAGGGGGCTACCAAGAGACCCAGTACTTC. The chain links TRBV10-3 to TRBJ2-5; 11 bases match TRBD1. There are 16 residues in the CDR3. Germline V gene sequence: CDR1 ENHRY, CDR2 SYGVKD. Unmatched junction bases numbered 4, after V lost 4 bases and J lost 0 bases.

This clonotype was counted only a few times. CDR3 in DNA: TGTGCCATCAGTCCCTTATTGGACAGGGAAACCGGGGAGCTGTTTTTT. The encoded protein is CAISPLLDRETGELFF. This rearrangement joins TRBV10-3 to TRBJ2-2; 8 positions match TRBD1. CDR3 size: 16 residues. The germline V gene encodes CDR1 ENHRY and CDR2 SYGVKD. J lost 5 bases, V lost 5 bases, and 10 bases had no gene match.

This clonotype was picked up a small number of times. The chain carries TRBV7-9 and TRBJ2-7, with 8 positions matching TRBD1. The germline V gene encodes CDR1 SEHNR and CDR2 FQNEAQ (reference sequence). V lost 4 bases, J lost 7 bases, and 6 bases stayed unmatched. This CDR3 region has 13 residues. The CDR3 region has the DNA TGTGCCAGCAGCTATGACAGGGGATCGGAGCAGTACGTC. Protein sequence: CASSYDRGSEQYV.